This T cell receptor (beta chain) was profiled in a study of shared clonotypes between healthy human individuals. The naive CD8 fraction comprised CD45RO-negative cells positively selected for CCR7 and excluded terminally differentiated effector memory CD45RA+ cells. V lost 5 bases to trimming and J lost 4 bases, with 18 bases between them. The CDR3 runs 15 residues. Germline values: CDR1 SEHNR, CDR2 FQNEAQ (reference sequence). Method: immunoSEQ multiplex PCR; TCRdb's copy keeps in-frame clones and lacks some. The data show about 2.1 million clones, 93% seen once. The sequenced sample was naive CD8+ T cells from PBMCs. V and J are TRBV7-9 and TRBJ2-7; maybe TRBD2 (5 bases). The receptor comes from a man between 18 and 29 years old in good health. Some clones in this sample may be carry-over from other donors' samples. CDR3 sequence: CASSHRADLPYEQYF. The CDR3 coding sequence is TGTGCCAGCAGCCACAGAGCGGACTTGCCGTACGAGCAGTACTTC. Filled out from reference TRBV7-9 and TRBJ2-7, the complete variable domain reads DTGVSQNPRHKITKRGQNVTFRCDPISEHNRLYWYRQTLGQGPEFLTYFQNEAQLEKSRLLSDRFSAERPKGSFSTLEIQRTEQGDSAMYLCASSHRADLPYEQYFGPGTRLTVT.